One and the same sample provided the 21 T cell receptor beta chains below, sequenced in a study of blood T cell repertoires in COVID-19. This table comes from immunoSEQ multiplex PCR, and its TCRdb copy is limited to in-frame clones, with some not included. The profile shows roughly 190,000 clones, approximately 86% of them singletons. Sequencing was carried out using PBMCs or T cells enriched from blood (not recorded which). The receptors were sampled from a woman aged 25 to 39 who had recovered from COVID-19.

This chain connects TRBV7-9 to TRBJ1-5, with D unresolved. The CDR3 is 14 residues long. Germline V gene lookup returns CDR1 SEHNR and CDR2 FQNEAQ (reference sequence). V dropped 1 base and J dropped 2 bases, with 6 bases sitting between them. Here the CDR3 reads CASSLDLGNQPQHF. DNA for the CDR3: TGTGCCAGCAGCTTAGATCTCGGCAATCAGCCCCAGCATTTT.

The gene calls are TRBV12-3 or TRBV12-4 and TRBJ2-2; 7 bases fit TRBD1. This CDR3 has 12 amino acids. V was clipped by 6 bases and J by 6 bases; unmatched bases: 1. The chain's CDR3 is CASRTGPGELFF. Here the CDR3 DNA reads TGTGCCAGCAGGACAGGGCCCGGGGAGCTGTTTTTT.

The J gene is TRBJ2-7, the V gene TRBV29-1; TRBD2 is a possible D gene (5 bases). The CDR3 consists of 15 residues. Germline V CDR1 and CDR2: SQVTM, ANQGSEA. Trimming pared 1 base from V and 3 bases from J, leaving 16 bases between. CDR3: CSVEGGSSRGYEQYF. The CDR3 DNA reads TGCAGCGTTGAAGGAGGGTCATCTCGGGGCTACGAGCAGTACTTC.

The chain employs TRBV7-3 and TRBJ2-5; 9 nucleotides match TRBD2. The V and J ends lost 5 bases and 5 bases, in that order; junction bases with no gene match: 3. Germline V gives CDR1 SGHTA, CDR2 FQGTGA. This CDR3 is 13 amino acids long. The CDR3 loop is CASSRGLAETQYF. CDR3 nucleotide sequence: TGTGCCAGCAGCCGAGGACTAGCGGAGACCCAGTACTTC.

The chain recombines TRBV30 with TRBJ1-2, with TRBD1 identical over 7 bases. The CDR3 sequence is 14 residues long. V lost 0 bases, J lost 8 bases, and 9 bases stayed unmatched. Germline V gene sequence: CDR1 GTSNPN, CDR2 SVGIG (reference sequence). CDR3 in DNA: TGTGCCTGGAGTGTATCGACAGGGATAAGCGGCTACACCTTC. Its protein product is CAWSVSTGISGYTF.

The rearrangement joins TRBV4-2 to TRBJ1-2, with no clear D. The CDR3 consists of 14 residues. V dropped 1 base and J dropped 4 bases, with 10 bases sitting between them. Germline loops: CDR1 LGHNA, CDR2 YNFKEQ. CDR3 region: CASSQVGGAYGYTF. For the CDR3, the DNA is TGTGCCAGCAGCCAAGTTGGTGGAGCCTATGGCTACACCTTC.

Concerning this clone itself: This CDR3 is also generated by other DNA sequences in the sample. CDR3 region: CASSQNRGTEAFF. Written as DNA, the CDR3 is TGTGCCAGCAGCCAGAATAGGGGGACTGAAGCTTTCTTT. The chain couples TRBV3-1 (or the pseudogene TRBV3-2) to TRBJ1-1; D is perhaps TRBD1 (6 bases). The CDR3 extends over 13 amino acids. V dropped 3 bases and J dropped 5 bases, with 10 bases sitting between them. From germline, CDR1 is LGHDT and CDR2 YNNKEL (reference sequence).

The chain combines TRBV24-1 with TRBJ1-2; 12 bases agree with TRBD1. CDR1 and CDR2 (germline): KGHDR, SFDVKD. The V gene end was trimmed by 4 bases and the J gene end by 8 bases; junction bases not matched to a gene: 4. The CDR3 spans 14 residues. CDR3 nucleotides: TGTGCCACCAGTGAGGGACAGGGGGCTACAGGCTACACCTTC. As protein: CATSEGQGATGYTF.

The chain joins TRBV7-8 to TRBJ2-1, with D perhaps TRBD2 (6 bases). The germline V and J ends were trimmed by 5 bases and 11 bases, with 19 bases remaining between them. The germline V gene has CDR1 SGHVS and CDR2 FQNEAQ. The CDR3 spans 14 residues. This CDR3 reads CASSPSGTSDKQFF. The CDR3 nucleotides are TGTGCCAGCAGCCCCTCCGGGACTTCGGATAAGCAGTTCTTC.

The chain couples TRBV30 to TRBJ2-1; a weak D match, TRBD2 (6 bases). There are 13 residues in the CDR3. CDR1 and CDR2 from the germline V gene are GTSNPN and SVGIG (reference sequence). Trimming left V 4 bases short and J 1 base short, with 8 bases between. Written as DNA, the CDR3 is TGTGCCTGGACAGGGAGGTCCTACAATGAGCAGTTCTTC. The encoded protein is CAWTGRSYNEQFF.

Here the CDR3 DNA reads TGTGCCAGCGGGCGCCTGGGCGACACTGAAGCTTTCTTT. As protein: CASGRLGDTEAFF. The chain links TRBV25-1 to TRBJ1-1; D is ambiguous. The ends were cut back, 8 bases at V and 3 bases at J, with 13 bases in the middle. CDR3 length: 13 residues. Looked up from germline, CDR1 is MGHDK and CDR2 is SYGVNS. Variable domain in full (rest from reference TRBV25-1 and TRBJ1-1): EADIYQTPRYLVIGTGKKITLECSQTMGHDKMYWYQQDPGMELHLIHYSYGVNSTEKGDLSSESTVSRIRTEHFPLTLESARPSHTSQYLCASGRLGDTEAFFGQGTRLTVV.

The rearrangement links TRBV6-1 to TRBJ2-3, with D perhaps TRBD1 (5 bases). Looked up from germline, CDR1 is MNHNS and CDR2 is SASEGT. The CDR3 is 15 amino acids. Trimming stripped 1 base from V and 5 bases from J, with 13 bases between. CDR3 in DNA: TGTGCCAGCAGTGAAGAGATAAGGGGCGTAGATACGCAGTATTTT. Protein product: CASSEEIRGVDTQYF.

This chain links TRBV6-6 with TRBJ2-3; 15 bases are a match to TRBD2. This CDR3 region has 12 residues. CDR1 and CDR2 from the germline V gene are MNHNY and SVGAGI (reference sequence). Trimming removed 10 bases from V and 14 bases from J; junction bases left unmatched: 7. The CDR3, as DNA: TGTGCCACCATTTCGGGACTAGCGGGGGGGTATTTT. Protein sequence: CATISGLAGGYF.

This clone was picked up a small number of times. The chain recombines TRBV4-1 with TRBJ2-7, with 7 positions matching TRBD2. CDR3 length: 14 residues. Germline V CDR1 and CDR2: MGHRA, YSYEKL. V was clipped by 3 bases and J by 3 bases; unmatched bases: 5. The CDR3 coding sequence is TGCGCCAGCAGCCAGGGGGGGACGGGCTACGAGCAGTACTTC. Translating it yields CASSQGGTGYEQYF.

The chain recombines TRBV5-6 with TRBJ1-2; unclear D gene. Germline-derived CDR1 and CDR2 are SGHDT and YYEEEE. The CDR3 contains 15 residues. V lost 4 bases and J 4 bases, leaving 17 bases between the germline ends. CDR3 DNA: TGTGCCAGCAGCCCAATGCAACTAGTCACCTATGGCTACACCTTC. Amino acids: CASSPMQLVTYGYTF.

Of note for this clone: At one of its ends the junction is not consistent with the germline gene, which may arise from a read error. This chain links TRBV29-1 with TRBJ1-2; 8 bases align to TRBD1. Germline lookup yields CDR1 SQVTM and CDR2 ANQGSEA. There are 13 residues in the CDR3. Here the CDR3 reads CSVEGTGFEGYTF. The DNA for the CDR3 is TGCAGCGTAGAAGGGACAGGCTTTGAGGGCTACACCTTC.

The CDR3 loop reads CAWSVLGQGPNNEQFF. The CDR3 bases are TGTGCCTGGAGTGTGCTCGGACAGGGCCCCAACAATGAGCAGTTCTTC. This sequence joins TRBV30 and TRBJ2-1, with 8 bases fitting TRBD1. Germline lookup yields CDR1 GTSNPN and CDR2 SVGIG (reference sequence). Trimming took 0 bases from V and 5 from J; bases not matched to a gene: 9. The CDR3 extends over 16 amino acids.

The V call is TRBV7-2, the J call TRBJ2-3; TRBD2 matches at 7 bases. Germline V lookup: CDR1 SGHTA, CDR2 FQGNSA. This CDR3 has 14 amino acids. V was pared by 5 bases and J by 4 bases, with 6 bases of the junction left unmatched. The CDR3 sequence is CASSRSGAADTQYF. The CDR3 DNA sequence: TGTGCCAGCAGCCGGAGCGGGGCCGCAGATACGCAGTATTTT.

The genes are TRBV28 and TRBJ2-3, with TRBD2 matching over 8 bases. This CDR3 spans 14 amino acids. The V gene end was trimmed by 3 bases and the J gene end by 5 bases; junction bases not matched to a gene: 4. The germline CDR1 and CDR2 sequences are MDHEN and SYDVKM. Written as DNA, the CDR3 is TGTGCCAGCAGTTTGGGCGGGAGGTTAGATACGCAGTATTTT. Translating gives CASSLGGRLDTQYF.

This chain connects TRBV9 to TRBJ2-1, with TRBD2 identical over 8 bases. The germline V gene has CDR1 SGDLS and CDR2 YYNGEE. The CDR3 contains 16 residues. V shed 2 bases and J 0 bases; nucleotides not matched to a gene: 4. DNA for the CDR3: TGTGCCAGCAGCGTGAAGCGGGGGAGCTCCTACAATGAGCAGTTCTTC. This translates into CASSVKRGSSYNEQFF.

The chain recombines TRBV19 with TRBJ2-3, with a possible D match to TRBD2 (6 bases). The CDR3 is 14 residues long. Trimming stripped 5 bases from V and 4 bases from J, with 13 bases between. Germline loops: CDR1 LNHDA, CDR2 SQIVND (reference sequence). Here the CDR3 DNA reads TGTGCCAGTAGTTCTCGCGGGAAGGCAGATACGCAGTATTTT. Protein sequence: CASSSRGKADTQYF.